A single sample gave rise to the 6 T cell receptor beta chains below, sequenced in a study of blood T cell repertoires in COVID-19. The table came from immunoSEQ multiplex PCR; TCRdb's copy has only in-frame clones and leaves some out. The sample includes fewer than 250,000 clones, 85% of them seen just once. Material: peripheral blood. The receptors stem from a woman aged 55-70 years with active or convalescent COVID-19.

This clone has a handful of counts. V usage is TRBV19 and J usage is TRBJ2-3, with TRBD1 matching 9 bases. The trim removed 10 bases at V and 5 bases at J, leaving 16 bases unmatched. The CDR3 is 16 residues long. CDR1 is LNHDA and CDR2 is SQIVND in the germline V gene (reference sequence). The DNA for the CDR3 is TGTGCCACCCGCCGCGGGACAGGGCCGGCCGTAGATACGCAGTATTTT. Translation gives CATRRGTGPAVDTQYF.

This clone was counted ten times or more. The gene calls are TRBV7-8 and TRBJ2-4, with D maybe TRBD2 (5 bases). Trimming took 5 bases from V and 1 from J, leaving 24 bases between them. The V gene's germline CDR1 is SGHVS and CDR2 FQNEAQ. This CDR3 contains 19 residues. CDR3 nucleotide sequence: TGTGCCAGCAGCCTAAGTCATACGAACAGAGGGTTGGCCAAAAACATTCAGTACTTC. It specifies CASSLSHTNRGLAKNIQYF.

This chain uses TRBV7-6 with TRBJ2-2, with D perhaps TRBD2 (7 bases). The length of the CDR3 is 15 residues. V was clipped by 5 bases and J by 4 bases, with 14 bases between them. CDR1 is SGHVS and CDR2 is FNYEAQ in the germline V gene. CDR3 DNA sequence: TGTGCCAGCAGCCCGGGGGGCGCGAGCACCGGGGAGCTGTTTTTT. Its protein is CASSPGGASTGELFF.

This chain joins TRBV4-1 and TRBJ2-3; 8 nucleotides line up with TRBD1. The CDR3 has 14 residues. CDR1 MGHRA and CDR2 YSYEKL come from the germline V gene. Germline trimming cut 4 bases from V and 4 bases from J; bases unmatched to any gene: 4. The CDR3 nucleotides read TGCGCCAGCAGCCTACAGGGGGGAGCAGATACGCAGTATTTT. This codes for CASSLQGGADTQYF.

Only a few counts were recorded for this clone. The chain has TRBV5-4 and TRBJ1-1, with D unresolved. V was shortened by 3 bases and J by 7 bases, with 13 bases between the two germline ends. This CDR3 spans 13 amino acids. In germline, CDR1 is SGHNT, CDR2 YYREEE (reference sequence). DNA for the CDR3: TGTGCCAGCAGCTCGCCGGCCGCGGATGAAGCTTTCTTT. Protein: CASSSPAADEAFF. The full variable domain, rest sourced from reference TRBV5-4 and TRBJ1-1, is ETGVTQSPTHLIKTRGQQVTLRCSSQSGHNTVSWYQQALGQGPQFIFQYYREEENGRGNFPPRFSGLQFPNYSSELNVNALELDDSALYLCASSSPAADEAFFGQGTRLTVV.

The chain combines TRBV5-4 with TRBJ2-7; the match to TRBD2 covers 7 bases. Trimming took 4 bases from V and 5 from J; bases not matched to a gene: 9. The germline V gene has CDR1 SGHNT and CDR2 YYREEE (reference sequence). This CDR3 contains 14 residues. CDR3 nucleotide sequence: TGTGCCAGCAGCCCGGTGGGGGGAGGGGACGAGCAGTACTTC. Translating gives CASSPVGGGDEQYF.